The present T cell receptor beta chain was sequenced within a study of spatial heterogeneity in lung cancer. Study-level background: There were, on average, more than 8.5 raw-read appearances for each unique TCR and UMI combination. Study-level points and caveats: The number of expanded tumor alpha and beta chains correlated with mutation number.

This clonotype has at least ten counts. The target antigen is unknown. A library prepared for alpha chains yielded this beta chain as an off-target read; its size is of little meaning. In TCRdb, the 5' RACE reads were re-called with MiXCR into one record per CDR3 protein. The table records about 16,000 distinct CDR3 sequences, approximately 7% of them present only once. The time point: sample taken at primary tumor resection. The receptor comes from a female donor with early-stage non-small cell lung cancer. Material: lung tumor tissue, obtained at surgery.

Here the CDR3 DNA reads TGTGCCAGCAGCCTGGGACAGCCCCATGGCTACACCTTC. Protein: CASSLGQPHGYTF. J is TRBJ1-2 and V is TRBV9; 7 bases match TRBD1. The CDR3 totals 13 residues. The V and J ends lost 4 bases and 6 bases, in that order; junction bases with no gene match: 6. CDR1 SGDLS and CDR2 YYNGEE come from the germline V gene. The entire variable domain, with the rest obtained from reference TRBV9 and TRBJ1-2, is as follows: DSGVTQTPKHLITATGQRVTLRCSPRSGDLSVYWYQQSLDQGLQFLIQYYNGEERAKGNILERFSAQQFPDLHSELNLSSLELGDSALYFCASSLGQPHGYTFGSGTRLTVV.